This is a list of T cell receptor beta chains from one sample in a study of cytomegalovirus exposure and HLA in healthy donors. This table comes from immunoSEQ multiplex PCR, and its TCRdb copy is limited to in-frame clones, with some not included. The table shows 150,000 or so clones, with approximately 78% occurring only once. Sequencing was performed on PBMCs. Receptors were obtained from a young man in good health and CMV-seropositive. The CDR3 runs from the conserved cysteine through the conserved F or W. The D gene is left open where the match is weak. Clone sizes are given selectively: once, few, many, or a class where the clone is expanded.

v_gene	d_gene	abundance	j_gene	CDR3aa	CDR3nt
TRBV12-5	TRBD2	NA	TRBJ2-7	CASGILGLAVTYEQYF	TGTGCTAGTGGCATCCTGGGACTAGCGGTTACCTACGAGCAGTACTTC
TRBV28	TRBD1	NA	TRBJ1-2	CASSPWQLGRGPSGYTF	TGTGCCAGCAGCCCATGGCAATTGGGCAGGGGGCCCAGTGGCTACACCTTC
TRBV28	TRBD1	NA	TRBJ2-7	CAIRTGVGYEQYF	TGTGCCATCAGGACAGGGGTGGGCTACGAGCAGTACTTC
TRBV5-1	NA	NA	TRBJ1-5	CASSLTGSSNQPQHF	TGCGCCAGCAGCTTAACAGGGTCTAGCAATCAGCCCCAGCATTTT
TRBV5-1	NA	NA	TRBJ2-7	CASSLELIYEQYF	TGCGCCAGCAGCTTGGAACTGATTTACGAGCAGTACTTC
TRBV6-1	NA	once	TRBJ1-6	CASSERGSSPLHF	TGTGCCAGCAGTGAACGAGGAAGCTCACCCCTCCACTTT
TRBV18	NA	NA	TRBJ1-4	CASSLLGGNEKLFF	TGTGCCAGCTCACTTCTCGGGGGTAATGAAAAACTGTTTTTT
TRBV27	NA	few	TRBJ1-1	CASSLWGPRGDLNTEAFF	TGTGCCAGCAGTTTATGGGGTCCGCGGGGGGACCTGAACACTGAAGCTTTCTTT
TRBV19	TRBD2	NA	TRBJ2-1	CASGIAGGDEQFF	TGTGCCAGTGGCATAGCGGGAGGGGATGAGCAGTTCTTC
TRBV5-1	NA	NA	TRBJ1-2	CASSPYRTDNGYTF	TGCGCCAGCAGCCCTTATCGGACAGATAATGGCTACACCTTC
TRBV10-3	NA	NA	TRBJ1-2	CAISESRDGYTF	TGTGCCATCAGTGAGTCGAGGGATGGCTACACCTTC
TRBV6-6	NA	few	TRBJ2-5	CASSYFRGTEGETQYF	TGTGCCAGCAGTTACTTTCGCGGGACCGAAGGAGAGACCCAGTACTTC
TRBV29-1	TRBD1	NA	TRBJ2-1	CSGTGANEQFF	TGCAGCGGTACAGGGGCCAATGAGCAGTTCTTC
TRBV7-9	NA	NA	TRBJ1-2	CASSLGGGYTF	TGTGCCAGCAGCTTGGGGGGAGGCTACACCTTC
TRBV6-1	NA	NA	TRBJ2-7	CASSEGVDGASGTVEQYF	TGTGCCAGCAGTGAAGGGGTTGATGGGGCATCCGGGACTGTCGAGCAGTACTTC
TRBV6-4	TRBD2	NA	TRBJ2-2	CASSDSSRAGAGELFF	TGTGCCAGCAGTGACTCAAGCAGGGCGGGGGCCGGGGAGCTGTTTTTT
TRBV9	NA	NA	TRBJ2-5	CASSREQGWGETQYF	TGTGCCAGCAGCCGAGAACAGGGTTGGGGAGAGACCCAGTACTTC
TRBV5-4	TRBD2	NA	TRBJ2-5	CASSFPERLAEETQYF	TGTGCCAGCAGCTTCCCCGAGCGACTAGCGGAAGAGACCCAGTACTTC
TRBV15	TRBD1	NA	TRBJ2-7	CATSSGTGAAEQYF	TGTGCCACCAGCAGCGGGACAGGGGCGGCCGAGCAGTACTTC
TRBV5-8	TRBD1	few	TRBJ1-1	CASSFRDRDLWTEAFF	TGTGCCAGCAGCTTTCGGGACAGGGACCTTTGGACTGAAGCTTTCTTT
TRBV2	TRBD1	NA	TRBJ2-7	CASRGQPGQGDYEQYF	TGTGCCAGCAGGGGTCAACCGGGACAGGGAGACTACGAGCAGTACTTC
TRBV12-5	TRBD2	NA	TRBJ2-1	CASGPPVSGRSLNEQFF	TGTGCTAGTGGTCCCCCGGTAAGCGGGAGGTCGCTCAATGAGCAGTTCTTC
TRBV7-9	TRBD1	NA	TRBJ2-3	CASSSTTKGQPITDTQYF	TGTGCCAGCAGTTCGACTACTAAGGGACAGCCAATCACAGATACGCAGTATTTT
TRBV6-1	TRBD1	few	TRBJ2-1	CASSESGTGGNEQFF	TGTGCCAGCAGTGAGTCCGGGACAGGGGGCAATGAGCAGTTCTTC
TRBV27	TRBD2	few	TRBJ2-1	CASSYPSGGLAGGPLFYNEQFF	TGTGCCAGCAGTTACCCATCCGGGGGGCTAGCGGGAGGGCCTCTGTTTTACAATGAGCAGTTCTTC
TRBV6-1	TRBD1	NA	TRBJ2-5	CASSEWRGQGASETQYF	TGTGCCAGCAGTGAATGGAGGGGACAGGGGGCCTCAGAGACCCAGTACTTC
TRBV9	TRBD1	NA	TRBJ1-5	CASSVGTGYDSQHF	TGTGCCAGCAGCGTTGGGACAGGGTACGATTCCCAGCATTTT
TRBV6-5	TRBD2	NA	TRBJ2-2	CASRPSGSRGELFF	TGTGCCAGCCGTCCTAGCGGGAGTCGGGGGGAGCTGTTTTTT
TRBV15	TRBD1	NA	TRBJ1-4	CATGEGTENEKLFF	TGTGCCACCGGTGAGGGGACAGAAAATGAAAAACTGTTTTTT
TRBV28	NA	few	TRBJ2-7	CASSSTVRRYEQYF	TGTGCCAGCAGTTCAACGGTCCGGAGGTACGAGCAGTACTTC
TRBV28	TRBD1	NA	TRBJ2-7	CASRSGTGAFYEQYF	TGTGCCAGCAGGTCCGGGACAGGGGCCTTCTACGAGCAGTACTTC
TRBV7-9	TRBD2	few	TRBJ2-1	CASRSLAGYNEQFF	TGTGCCAGCAGGTCCCTAGCGGGGTACAATGAGCAGTTCTTC
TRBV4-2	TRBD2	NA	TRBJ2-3	CASSQEKVSGSRPDTQYF	TGTGCCAGCAGCCAAGAAAAAGTTAGCGGGAGTCGGCCAGATACGCAGTATTTT
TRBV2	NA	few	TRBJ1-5	CASSDQNQPQHF	TGTGCCAGCAGTGACCAGAACCAGCCCCAGCATTTT
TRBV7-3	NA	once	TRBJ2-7	CASSPLQGSTYEQYF	TGTGCCAGCAGCCCCTTACAGGGATCTACCTACGAGCAGTACTTC
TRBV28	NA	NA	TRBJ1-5	CASSLQGLPQHF	TGTGCCAGCAGTTTACAGGGTTTGCCCCAGCATTTT
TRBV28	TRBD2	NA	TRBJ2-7	CASSPPGLAGEQYF	TGTGCCAGCAGTCCCCCGGGACTAGCAGGGGAGCAGTACTTC
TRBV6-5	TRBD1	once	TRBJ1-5	CASSWDRGHQPQHF	TGTGCCAGCAGTTGGGACAGGGGACATCAGCCCCAGCATTTT
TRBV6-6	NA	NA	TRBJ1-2	CASRSKLTNYGYTF	TGTGCCAGCAGGTCCAAGCTCACTAACTATGGCTACACCTTC
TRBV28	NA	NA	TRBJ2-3	CASSFRDTQYF	TGTGCCAGCAGTTTTAGAGATACGCAGTATTTT
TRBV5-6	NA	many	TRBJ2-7	CASSPREIPYEQYF	TGTGCCAGCAGCCCCCGGGAGATTCCCTACGAGCAGTACTTC
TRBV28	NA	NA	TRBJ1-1	CASSLERVNTEAFF	TGTGCCAGCAGTTTAGAACGAGTGAACACTGAAGCTTTCTTT
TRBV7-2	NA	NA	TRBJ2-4	CANPGLGGKNIQYF	TGTGCCAACCCCGGTCTTGGAGGCAAAAACATTCAGTACTTC
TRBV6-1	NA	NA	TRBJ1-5	CASSESGLNQPQHF	TGTGCCAGCAGTGAATCTGGACTCAATCAGCCCCAGCATTTT
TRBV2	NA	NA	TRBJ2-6	CASRADIAGANVLTF	TGTGCCAGCAGGGCGGATATAGCTGGGGCCAACGTCCTGACTTTC
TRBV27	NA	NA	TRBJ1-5	CASRPRGSFNQPQHF	TGTGCCAGCAGACCAAGGGGGAGTTTTAATCAGCCCCAGCATTTT
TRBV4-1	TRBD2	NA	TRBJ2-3	CASSPRGRETSDTQYF	TGCGCCAGCAGCCCGCGAGGGCGGGAGACCTCCGATACGCAGTATTTT
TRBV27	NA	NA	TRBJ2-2	CASKPGENTGELFF	TGTGCCAGCAAACCAGGGGAGAACACCGGGGAGCTGTTTTTT
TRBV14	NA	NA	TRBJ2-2	CASTHQLTGELFF	TGTGCCAGCACCCACCAATTGACCGGGGAGCTGTTTTTT
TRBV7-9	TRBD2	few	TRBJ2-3	CASSFRLAGPTDTQYF	TGTGCCAGCAGCTTTAGACTAGCGGGACCCACAGATACGCAGTATTTT
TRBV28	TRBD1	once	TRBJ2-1	CASSLGQGGNEQFF	TGTGCCAGCAGTCTGGGACAGGGGGGCAATGAGCAGTTCTTC
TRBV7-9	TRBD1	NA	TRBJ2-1	CASSPRTGLTYNEQFF	TGTGCCAGCAGCCCTAGGACAGGGCTAACCTACAATGAGCAGTTCTTC
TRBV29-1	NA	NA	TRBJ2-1	CSVGAQGFIYNEQFF	TGCAGCGTGGGGGCACAGGGTTTTATCTACAATGAGCAGTTCTTC
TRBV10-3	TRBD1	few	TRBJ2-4	CAISDRGIAKNIQYF	TGTGCCATCAGCGACAGGGGCATAGCCAAAAACATTCAGTACTTC
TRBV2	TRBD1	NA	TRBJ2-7	CASKLGQGNEQYF	TGTGCCAGCAAACTGGGACAGGGCAACGAGCAGTACTTC